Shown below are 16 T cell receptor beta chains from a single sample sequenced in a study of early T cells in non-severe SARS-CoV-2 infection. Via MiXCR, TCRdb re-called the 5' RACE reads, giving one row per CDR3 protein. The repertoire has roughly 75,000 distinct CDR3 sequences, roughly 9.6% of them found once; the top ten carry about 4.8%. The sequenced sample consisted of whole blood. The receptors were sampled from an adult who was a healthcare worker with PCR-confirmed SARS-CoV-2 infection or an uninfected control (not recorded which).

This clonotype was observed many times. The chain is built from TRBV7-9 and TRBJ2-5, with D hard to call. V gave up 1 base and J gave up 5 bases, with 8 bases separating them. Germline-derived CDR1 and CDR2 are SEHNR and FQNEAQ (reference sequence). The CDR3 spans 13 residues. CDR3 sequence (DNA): TGTGCCAGCAGCTTAGGGGTCGGGGAGACCCAGTACTTC. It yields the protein CASSLGVGETQYF. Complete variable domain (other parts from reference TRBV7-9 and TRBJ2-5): DTGVSQNPRHKITKRGQNVTFRCDPISEHNRLYWYRQTLGQGPEFLTYFQNEAQLEKSRLLSDRFSAERPKGSFSTLEIQRTEQGDSAMYLCASSLGVGETQYFGPGTRLLVL.

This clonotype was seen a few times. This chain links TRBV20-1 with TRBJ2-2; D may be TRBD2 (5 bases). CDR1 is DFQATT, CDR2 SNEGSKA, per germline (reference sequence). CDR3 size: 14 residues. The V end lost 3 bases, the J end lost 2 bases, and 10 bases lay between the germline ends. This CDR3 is CSARITSNTGELFF. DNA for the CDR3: TGCAGTGCTAGGATCACTAGTAACACCGGGGAGCTGTTTTTT.

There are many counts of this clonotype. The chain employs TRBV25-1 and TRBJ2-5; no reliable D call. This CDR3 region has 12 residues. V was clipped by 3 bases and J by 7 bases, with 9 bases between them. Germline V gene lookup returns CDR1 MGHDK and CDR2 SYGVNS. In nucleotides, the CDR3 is TGTGCCAGCAGTGATGATCGTTGGACCCAGTACTTC. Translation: CASSDDRWTQYF. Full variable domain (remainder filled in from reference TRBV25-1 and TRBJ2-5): EADIYQTPRYLVIGTGKKITLECSQTMGHDKMYWYQQDPGMELHLIHYSYGVNSTEKGDLSSESTVSRIRTEHFPLTLESARPSHTSQYLCASSDDRWTQYFGPGTRLLVL.

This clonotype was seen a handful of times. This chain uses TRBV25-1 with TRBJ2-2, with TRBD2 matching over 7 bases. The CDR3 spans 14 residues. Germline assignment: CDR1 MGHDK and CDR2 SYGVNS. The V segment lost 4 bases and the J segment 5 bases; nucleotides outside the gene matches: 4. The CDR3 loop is CASSGGRETGELFF. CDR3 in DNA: TGTGCCAGCAGTGGAGGGCGGGAGACCGGGGAGCTGTTTTTT.

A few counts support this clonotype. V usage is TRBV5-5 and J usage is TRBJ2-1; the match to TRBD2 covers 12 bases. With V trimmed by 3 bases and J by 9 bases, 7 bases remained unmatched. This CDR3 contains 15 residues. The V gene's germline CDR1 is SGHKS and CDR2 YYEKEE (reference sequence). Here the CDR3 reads CASSSSSGRAGEQFF. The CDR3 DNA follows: TGTGCCAGCAGCTCCTCTAGCGGGAGGGCCGGTGAGCAGTTCTTC.

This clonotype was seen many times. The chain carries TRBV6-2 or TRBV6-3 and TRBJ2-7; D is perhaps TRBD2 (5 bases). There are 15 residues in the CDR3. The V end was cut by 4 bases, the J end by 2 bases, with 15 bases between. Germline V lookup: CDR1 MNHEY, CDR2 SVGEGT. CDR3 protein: CASSSRRVPPYEQYF. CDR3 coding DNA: TGTGCCAGCAGTTCGAGGCGGGTACCTCCCTACGAGCAGTACTTC.

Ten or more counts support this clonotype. The CDR3 protein is CASSSVGAWTGELFF. In DNA form, the CDR3 reads TGTGCCAGCAGCTCCGTCGGGGCCTGGACCGGGGAGCTGTTTTTT. The chain is built from TRBV7-6 and TRBJ2-2, with D perhaps given as TRBD1 or TRBD2 (5 bases each). Deletions cut 4 bases from V and 5 bases from J, with 14 bases between. Germline lookup yields CDR1 SGHVS and CDR2 FNYEAQ. This CDR3 contains 15 residues.

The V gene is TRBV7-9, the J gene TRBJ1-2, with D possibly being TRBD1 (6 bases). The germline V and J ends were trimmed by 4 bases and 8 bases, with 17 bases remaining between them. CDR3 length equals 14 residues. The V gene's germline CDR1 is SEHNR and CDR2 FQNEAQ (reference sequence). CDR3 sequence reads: CASSWDTPRRGYTF. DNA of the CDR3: TGTGCCAGCAGCTGGGACACCCCCAGAAGAGGCTACACCTTC.

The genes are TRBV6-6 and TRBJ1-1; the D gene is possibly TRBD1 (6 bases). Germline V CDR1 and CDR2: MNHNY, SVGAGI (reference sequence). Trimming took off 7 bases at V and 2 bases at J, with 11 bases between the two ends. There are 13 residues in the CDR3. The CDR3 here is CASTYRDNTEAFF. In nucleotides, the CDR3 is TGTGCCAGCACGTACAGGGACAACACTGAAGCTTTCTTT.

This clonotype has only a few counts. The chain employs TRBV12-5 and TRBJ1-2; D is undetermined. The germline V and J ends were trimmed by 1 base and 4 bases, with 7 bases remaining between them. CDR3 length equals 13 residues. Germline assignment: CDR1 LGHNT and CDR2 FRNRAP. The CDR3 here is CASGLELSYGYTF. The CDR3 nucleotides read TGTGCTAGTGGTTTGGAGCTTTCCTATGGCTACACCTTC.

The CDR3: CASSVGLAEGETQYF. The CDR3 nucleotides read TGTGCCAGCAGCGTAGGACTAGCCGAGGGGGAGACCCAGTACTTC. This sequence joins TRBV9 and TRBJ2-5; 7 nucleotides match TRBD2. The germline CDR1 and CDR2 sequences are SGDLS and YYNGEE. The V segment lost 0 bases and the J segment 5 bases; nucleotides outside the gene matches: 7. The CDR3 is 15 residues long.

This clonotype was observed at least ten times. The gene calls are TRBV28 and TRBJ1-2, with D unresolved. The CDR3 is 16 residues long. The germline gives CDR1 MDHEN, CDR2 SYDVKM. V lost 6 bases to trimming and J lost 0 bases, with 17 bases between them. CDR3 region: CASRGDGGKSNYGYTF. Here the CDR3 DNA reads TGTGCCAGCAGAGGAGACGGCGGCAAATCTAACTATGGCTACACCTTC.

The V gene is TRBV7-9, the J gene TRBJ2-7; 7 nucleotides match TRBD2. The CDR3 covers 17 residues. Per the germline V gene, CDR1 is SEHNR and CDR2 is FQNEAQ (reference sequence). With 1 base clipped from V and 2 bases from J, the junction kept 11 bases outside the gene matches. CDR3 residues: CASSLESAGDLTYEQYF. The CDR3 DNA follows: TGTGCCAGCAGCTTAGAGTCGGCGGGGGACCTGACCTACGAGCAGTACTTC.

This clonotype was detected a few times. CDR3 DNA: TGCGCCAGCAGCCAAGGACAGGGAGGTGAAAAACTGTTTTTT. The encoded protein is CASSQGQGGEKLFF. This sequence joins TRBV5-1 and TRBJ1-4, with TRBD1 identical over 8 bases. From germline, CDR1 is SGHRS and CDR2 YFSETQ. There are 14 residues in the CDR3. With V trimmed by 4 bases and J by 7 bases, 6 bases remained unmatched.

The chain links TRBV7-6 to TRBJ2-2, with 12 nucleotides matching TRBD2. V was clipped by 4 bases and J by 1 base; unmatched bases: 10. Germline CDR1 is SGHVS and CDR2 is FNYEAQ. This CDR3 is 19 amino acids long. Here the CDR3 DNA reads TGTGCCAGCAGCTCGGGGGAACTAGCGGGAGGAGGGAACACCGGGGAGCTGTTTTTT. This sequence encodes CASSSGELAGGGNTGELFF.

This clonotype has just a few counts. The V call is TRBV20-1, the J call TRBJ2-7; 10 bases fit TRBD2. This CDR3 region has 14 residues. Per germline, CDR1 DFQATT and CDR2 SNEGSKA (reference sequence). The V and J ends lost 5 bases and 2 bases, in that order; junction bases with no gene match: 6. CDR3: CSARSGRIPYEQYF. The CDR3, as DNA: TGCAGTGCTCGTAGCGGGAGGATCCCCTACGAGCAGTACTTC.